The entry that follows covers one TCR beta chain sequence. Its antigen is unknown. The sample comes from a study of shared clonotypes between healthy human individuals. About the study: The study used three CD4 naive, three CD4 memory, two CD8 naive and one CD8 memory plate per donor.

Sequencing was performed with immunoSEQ multiplex PCR; in TCRdb, only in-frame clones are kept and a portion is missing. The sample includes more than 1.2 million clones, less than 99% of them seen just once. Whole-study results and caveats: Having only a few donors restricted how much genetic and exposure-history diversity was captured. Naive CD4 clonotypes were shared across several donors at about 5.2%.

The CDR3 consists of 13 residues. V was cut by 4 bases and J by 6 bases, with 11 bases left in between. Germline V gene data show CDR1 as MNHNS and CDR2 as SASEGT. The clonotype comes from a man between 25 and 39 years old in good health. The chain uses TRBV6-1 and TRBJ2-3; the D gene could be TRBD1 or TRBD2 (5 bases each). Material: naive CD4+ T cells sorted from blood. Subset in this sample: CD45RA+ positively selected. DNA for the CDR3: TGTGCCAGCAGTGGAGGGGTTGGGGATACGCAGTATTTT. Its translation: CASSGGVGDTQYF.